These 14 T cell receptor beta chains were sequenced from one sample in a study of Ad26.COV2.S vaccination and SARS-CoV-2 variants. The protocol was immunoSEQ multiplex PCR, while the TCRdb copy is restricted to in-frame clones and leaves out a portion. The table lists more than 300,000 clones, roughly 90% of them singletons. The sample's treatment: around 19 received Ad26.COV2.S at low or high dose, single or two shots; about 5 received placebo; per-sample allocation not given. The investigators took samples on day 63 after the first vaccine or placebo injection. The sample consisted of peripheral blood, taken in a trial of Ad26.COV2.S vaccine versus placebo. The receptors stem from a person aged 18-65 years who received the Ad26.COV2.S COVID-19 vaccine or a placebo.

V is TRBV28 and J is TRBJ2-7; TRBD1 or TRBD2 may be the D gene (5 bases each). This CDR3 is built from 17 residues. The V end was cut by 5 bases, the J end by 7 bases, with 27 bases between. In germline, CDR1 is MDHEN, CDR2 SYDVKM. This CDR3 reads CASSPSSGRDGLREQYF. Written as DNA, the CDR3 is TGTGCCAGCAGTCCGTCAAGCGGTAGGGACGGCTTAAGGGAGCAGTACTTC.

V gene TRBV18 combines with J gene TRBJ2-1; 7 positions match TRBD2. Germline loops: CDR1 KGHSH, CDR2 LQKENI. V gave up 1 base and J gave up 8 bases; unmatched junction bases: 8. The length of the CDR3 is 15 residues. CDR3 bases: TGTGCCAGCTCACCACTGGCGGGAGAGAAAGATGAGCAGTTCTTC. It specifies CASSPLAGEKDEQFF. The full variable domain, completed using reference TRBV18 and TRBJ2-1, is NAGVMQNPRHLVRRRGQEARLRCSPMKGHSHVYWYRQLPEEGLKFMVYLQKENIIDESGMPKERFSAEFPKEGPSILRIQQVVRGDSAAYFCASSPLAGEKDEQFFGPGTRLTVL.

This rearrangement joins TRBV10-2 to TRBJ2-7; unclear D gene. V lost 6 bases and J 0 bases, leaving 12 bases between the germline ends. Germline lookup yields CDR1 WSHSY and CDR2 SAAADI. CDR3 length: 14 residues. DNA for the CDR3: TGCGCCAGCAGGTCGACACAGAGCTCCTACGAGCAGTACTTC. Translation gives CASRSTQSSYEQYF.

This sequence joins TRBV5-1 and TRBJ1-1; 8 bases are shared with TRBD1. V was clipped by 0 bases and J by 3 bases; unmatched bases: 4. The CDR3 extends over 15 amino acids. Germline CDR1 and CDR2: SGHRS and YFSETQ. The CDR3 protein is CASSLDGQGDTEAFF. The CDR3 DNA sequence: TGCGCCAGCAGCTTGGACGGACAGGGTGACACTGAAGCTTTCTTT.

This clone was picked up one time. The V call is TRBV4-2, the J call TRBJ2-5; D might be TRBD2 (5 bases). V gave up 1 base and J gave up 2 bases, with 11 bases separating them. This CDR3 comprises 15 residues. Germline values: CDR1 LGHNA, CDR2 YNFKEQ. Here the CDR3 reads CASSQGQSGQETQYF. In DNA, the CDR3 is TGTGCCAGCAGCCAAGGTCAGAGCGGACAAGAGACCCAGTACTTC.

The J gene is TRBJ2-5, the V gene TRBV24-1; D may be TRBD1 (6 bases). V was pared by 5 bases and J by 0 bases, with 12 bases between. CDR1 and CDR2 (germline): KGHDR, SFDVKD. CDR3 size: 15 residues. CDR3 nucleotides: TGTGCCACCAGTGGACTCCGGGACAACCAAGAGACCCAGTACTTC. Its translation is CATSGLRDNQETQYF.

The V and J genes are TRBV28 and TRBJ2-3; TRBD1 might be the D (6 bases). The V end lost 4 bases, the J end lost 4 bases, and 9 bases lay between the germline ends. There are 13 residues in the CDR3. CDR1 is MDHEN and CDR2 is SYDVKM in the germline V gene. The CDR3 loop reads CASSWDTPDTQYF. The CDR3 region has the DNA TGTGCCAGCAGTTGGGACACCCCAGATACGCAGTATTTT.

Of note for this clone: One end of the junction varies from germline; a read error may be responsible. J is TRBJ1-4 and V is TRBV28; 7 bases match TRBD1. Germline CDR1 and CDR2: MDHEN and SYDVKM. The CDR3 consists of 12 residues. In DNA form, the CDR3 reads TGTGCCAGCGGGACAGCTAAAGAAAAACTGTTTTTT. It specifies CASGTAKEKLFF. Variable domain in full (rest from reference TRBV28 and TRBJ1-4): DVKVTQSSRYLVKRTGEKVFLECVQDMDHENMFWYRQDPGLGLRLIYFSYDVKMKEKGDIPEGYSVSREKKERFSLILESASTNQTSMYLCASGTAKEKLFFGSGTQLSVL.

V is TRBV5-1 and J is TRBJ2-1; D unclear. The CDR3 sequence is 13 residues long. The germline V and J ends were trimmed by 4 bases and 4 bases, with 9 bases remaining between them. Germline assignment: CDR1 SGHRS and CDR2 YFSETQ. CDR3 sequence (DNA): TGCGCCAGCAGCGTCGGACGTTACAATGAGCAGTTCTTC. Its protein product is CASSVGRYNEQFF.

This sequence joins TRBV2 and TRBJ1-1; D is perhaps TRBD1 (5 bases). Germline V gives CDR1 SNHLY, CDR2 FYNNEI. The CDR3 sequence is 15 residues long. The germline V and J ends were trimmed by 6 bases and 0 bases, with 14 bases remaining between them. CDR3 nucleotide sequence: TGTGCCAGCAGCGTCCCCGGGACGGTGAACACTGAAGCTTTCTTT. Its protein product is CASSVPGTVNTEAFF. Supplemented by reference TRBV2 and TRBJ1-1, the full variable domain reads EPEVTQTPSHQVTQMGQEVILRCVPISNHLYFYWYRQILGQKVEFLVSFYNNEISEKSEIFDDQFSVERPDGSNFTLKIRSTKLEDSAMYFCASSVPGTVNTEAFFGQGTRLTVV.

The chain is built from TRBV30 and TRBJ2-5, with D possibly called TRBD1 or TRBD2 (6 bases each). The V end lost 7 bases, the J end lost 5 bases, and 17 bases lay between the germline ends. The CDR3 spans 13 residues. The germline CDR1 and CDR2 sequences are GTSNPN and SVGIG (reference sequence). The CDR3 coding sequence is TGTGCCTTGGAGCCCGGGGGCGCGGAGACCCAGTACTTC. The encoded protein is CALEPGGAETQYF.

The rearrangement joins TRBV7-2 to TRBJ2-1, with TRBD2 matching 8 bases. The junction had 6 bases not matched to a gene; V was cut back by 1 base and J by 10 bases. CDR1 is SGHTA and CDR2 is FQGNSA in the germline V gene. This CDR3 has 14 residues. CDR3 sequence (DNA): TGTGCCAGCAGCTTAGTGGCGGGAGGCTACGAGCAGTTCTTC. Translating gives CASSLVAGGYEQFF.

The chain couples TRBV19 to TRBJ1-1; D possibly corresponds to TRBD1 (6 bases). This CDR3 comprises 12 residues. The germline gives CDR1 LNHDA, CDR2 SQIVND (reference sequence). Trimming shortened V by 4 bases and J by 6 bases, and 9 bases separated the two germline ends. The CDR3 DNA follows: TGTGCCAGTAGTACCCGGACAGCTGAAGCTTTCTTT. Translated, it gives CASSTRTAEAFF.

V and J are TRBV5-1 and TRBJ2-7; the match to TRBD1 covers 7 bases. CDR1 SGHRS and CDR2 YFSETQ come from the germline V gene. CDR3 length equals 17 residues. Losses at the gene ends were 3 bases for V and 0 bases for J; bases not matched to a gene: 12. The CDR3 bases are TGCGCCAGCAGCTGGACCCCTCCCGGGACAGCCTCCTACGAGCAGTACTTC. It specifies CASSWTPPGTASYEQYF.